Following are 26 T cell receptor beta chains from one sample sequenced in a study of shared clonotypes between healthy human individuals. TCRdb keeps only in-frame clones here, not all; method: immunoSEQ multiplex PCR. The sample includes under 700,000 clones, about 95% of them seen just once. Naive CD8 cells, CD45RO-negative and positively selected for CCR7, excluded terminally differentiated effector memory CD45RA+ cells. The material sequenced was naive CD8+ T cells sorted from blood. The origin of the receptors is a young woman in good health.

This sequence joins TRBV7-9 and TRBJ2-1, with D unresolved. The CDR3 is made up of 13 amino acids. V was clipped by 7 bases and J by 0 bases, with 7 bases between them. Germline V gives CDR1 SEHNR, CDR2 FQNEAQ (reference sequence). The chain's CDR3 is CASTAVSYNEQFF. The CDR3 nucleotides are TGTGCCAGCACGGCAGTCTCCTACAATGAGCAGTTCTTC.

This clone has just one count. V gene TRBV7-2 combines with J gene TRBJ2-1; TRBD2 matches at 11 bases. This CDR3 comprises 15 residues. V shed 3 bases and J 6 bases; nucleotides not matched to a gene: 4. CDR1 is SGHTA and CDR2 is FQGNSA in the germline V gene. CDR3 nucleotide sequence: TGTGCCAGCAGCTTCACTAGCGGGAGTACCAATGAGCAGTTCTTC. Residues: CASSFTSGSTNEQFF.

The chain is built from TRBV13 and TRBJ2-3; TRBD2 agrees at 9 bases. The germline V gene has CDR1 PRHDT and CDR2 FYEKMQ (reference sequence). Unmatched junction bases numbered 3, after V lost 0 bases and J lost 2 bases. The CDR3 covers 16 residues. The CDR3 region is CASSLGTSGFTDTQYF. CDR3 DNA sequence: TGTGCCAGCAGCTTAGGGACTAGCGGATTCACAGATACGCAGTATTTT.

The chain combines TRBV28 with TRBJ1-5, with 7 positions matching TRBD1. With 1 base clipped from V and 7 bases from J, the junction kept 4 bases outside the gene matches. CDR1 MDHEN and CDR2 SYDVKM come from the germline V gene. The CDR3 consists of 14 residues. The CDR3 sequence is CASSLSGGQQPQHF. The CDR3 DNA sequence: TGTGCCAGCAGTTTATCAGGGGGGCAACAGCCCCAGCATTTT.

The V gene is TRBV15, the J gene TRBJ1-3; no clear D. Germline V gives CDR1 LNHNV, CDR2 YYDKDF (reference sequence). Trimming removed 5 bases at V and 1 base at J, with 9 bases between. CDR3 length equals 14 residues. This CDR3 reads CATSPRSSGNTIYF. DNA of the CDR3: TGTGCCACCAGCCCCAGGAGTTCTGGAAACACCATATATTTT.

This chain uses TRBV7-6 with TRBJ2-7, with 10 positions matching TRBD2. V shed 2 bases and J 0 bases; nucleotides not matched to a gene: 1. Germline V gene sequence: CDR1 SGHVS, CDR2 FNYEAQ. The CDR3 extends over 15 amino acids. The CDR3 here is CASSLSSGSSYEQYF. The DNA for the CDR3 is TGTGCCAGCAGCTTATCTAGCGGGAGCTCCTACGAGCAGTACTTC.

In regard to this clone: The sample holds other DNA sequences that translate to the same CDR3. This chain uses TRBV6-5 with TRBJ1-2; 11 bases line up with TRBD1. This CDR3 is built from 13 residues. The V segment lost 2 bases and the J segment 7 bases; nucleotides outside the gene matches: 0. Germline-derived CDR1 and CDR2 are MNHEY and SVGAGI. CDR3: CASSYGTGGGYTF. CDR3 in DNA: TGTGCCAGCAGTTACGGGACAGGGGGTGGCTACACCTTC.

V gene TRBV4-1 combines with J gene TRBJ2-7; 7 nucleotides agree with TRBD1. The CDR3 runs 15 residues. Germline CDR1 MGHRA, CDR2 YSYEKL. J was trimmed by 3 bases and V by 1 base; bases with no gene match: 6. CDR3 bases: TGCGCCAGCAGCCAAGCCGGGACAGTGGTCTACGAGCAGTACTTC. It encodes CASSQAGTVVYEQYF.

The chain couples TRBV10-3 to TRBJ2-5, with D uncertain. The CDR3 consists of 11 residues. CDR1 is ENHRY and CDR2 is SYGVKD in the germline V gene. The DNA of the CDR3 is TGTGCTGTTAGGCATAGAGAGACCCAGTACTTC. Protein product: CAVRHRETQYF.

This rearrangement joins TRBV10-1 to TRBJ1-2; D gene uncertain. Trimming removed 8 bases from V and 4 bases from J, with 14 bases in between. The CDR3 totals 13 residues. Germline CDR1 is WNHNN and CDR2 is SYGVQD (reference sequence). The CDR3 DNA follows: TGCGCCAGCGAGTGGAGGCTGCCCTATGGCTACACCTTC. Its translation is CASEWRLPYGYTF.

With regard to this clone: The germline gene is not matched at one end of the junction; a read error may be the cause. The chain combines TRBV13 with TRBJ2-1; D might be TRBD2 (6 bases). The CDR3 is 11 residues long. In germline, CDR1 is PRHDT, CDR2 FYEKMQ (reference sequence). CDR3 bases: TGTGCCAGCAGCCTAGGGACTGGGCAGTTCTTC. It codes for CASSLGTGQFF.

The V and J genes are TRBV5-3 and TRBJ1-2; no definite D call. TRBV5-3 is known as an ORF, though its function is uncertain. The germline V and J ends were trimmed by 5 bases and 4 bases, with 9 bases remaining between them. CDR3 length: 12 residues. In DNA, the CDR3 is TGTGCCAGAAGACAGAGTCCCTATGGCTACACCTTC. Translated, it gives CARRQSPYGYTF.

V is TRBV9 and J is TRBJ2-7, with 8 bases lining up with TRBD2. Germline loops: CDR1 SGDLS, CDR2 YYNGEE. The CDR3 spans 13 residues. The junction had 4 bases not matched to a gene; V was cut back by 3 bases and J by 5 bases. The CDR3 nucleotides read TGTGCCAGCAGCGGAGGGACTAGAGACGAGCAGTACTTC. The encoded protein is CASSGGTRDEQYF.

The rearrangement joins TRBV28 to TRBJ1-5; TRBD1 might be the D (6 bases). Trimming left V 1 base short and J 7 bases short, with 14 bases between. The CDR3 is 15 residues long. Germline loops: CDR1 MDHEN, CDR2 SYDVKM. CDR3 bases: TGTGCCAGCAGTTTATTCTATTCGGGGGCACAGCCCCAGCATTTT. Its protein product is CASSLFYSGAQPQHF.

This clone was found once. This chain links TRBV9 with TRBJ1-5; D gene ambiguous. CDR1 is SGDLS and CDR2 is YYNGEE in the germline V gene. This CDR3 contains 13 residues. Trimming took 4 bases from V and 7 from J, leaving 12 bases between them. The CDR3 loop is CASSHLKKQPQHF. In DNA form, the CDR3 reads TGTGCCAGCAGCCATCTCAAGAAGCAGCCCCAGCATTTT.

The chain employs TRBV10-2 and TRBJ2-7, with D unclear. The CDR3 extends over 12 amino acids. Trimming left V 2 bases short and J 3 bases short, with 5 bases between. CDR1 is WSHSY, CDR2 SAAADI, per germline. The CDR3 sequence: CASSEEVYEQYF. The CDR3 DNA sequence: TGCGCCAGCAGTGAGGAGGTCTACGAGCAGTACTTC.

J is TRBJ1-4 and V is TRBV5-1; tentative D call: TRBD1 (5 bases). Germline V lookup: CDR1 SGHRS, CDR2 YFSETQ. The CDR3 spans 17 residues. The V and J ends lost 3 bases and 3 bases respectively, with 18 bases between them. CDR3 DNA: TGCGCCAGCAGCTCCCGACCCATCTTCAGGGCTAATGAAAAACTGTTTTTT. Translated: CASSSRPIFRANEKLFF.

The chain recombines TRBV5-4 with TRBJ1-1; D not certain. V was shortened by 3 bases and J by 0 bases, with 6 bases between the two germline ends. Per the germline V gene, CDR1 is SGHNT and CDR2 is YYREEE (reference sequence). This CDR3 spans 13 amino acids. Written as DNA, the CDR3 is TGTGCCAGCAGCTACACAGTGAACACTGAAGCTTTCTTT. It is translated as CASSYTVNTEAFF. Variable domain in full (rest from reference TRBV5-4 and TRBJ1-1): ETGVTQSPTHLIKTRGQQVTLRCSSQSGHNTVSWYQQALGQGPQFIFQYYREEENGRGNFPPRFSGLQFPNYSSELNVNALELDDSALYLCASSYTVNTEAFFGQGTRLTVV.

With respect to this clone: Other DNA sequences from this sample encode an identical CDR3 as well. The chain combines TRBV28 with TRBJ1-1; D is uncertain. The germline V gene has CDR1 MDHEN and CDR2 SYDVKM. The CDR3 covers 13 residues. The V end lost 3 bases, the J end lost 1 base, and 6 bases lay between the germline ends. The CDR3, as DNA: TGTGCCAGCAGTTTGTCCAGGAACACTGAAGCTTTCTTT. This translates into CASSLSRNTEAFF.

The chain employs TRBV11-2 and TRBJ2-1; 12 nucleotides agree with TRBD2. The CDR3 runs to 17 residues. Germline lookup yields CDR1 SGHAT and CDR2 FQNNGV. J gave up 2 bases and V 1 base, and 3 bases lay outside the gene matches. In nucleotides, the CDR3 is TGTGCCAGCAGCTTAGTGGCTAGCGGGAGGGCCTACAATGAGCAGTTCTTC. Its translation is CASSLVASGRAYNEQFF.

This clone was picked up one time. V is TRBV13 and J is TRBJ2-5; 8 positions agree with TRBD2. The CDR3 sequence is 16 residues long. Germline V lookup: CDR1 PRHDT, CDR2 FYEKMQ (reference sequence). V dropped 1 base and J dropped 4; count of bases not matched to a gene: 8. The chain's CDR3 is CASSLDTGGRGETQYF. CDR3 sequence (DNA): TGTGCCAGCAGCTTAGATACGGGAGGGAGAGGAGAGACCCAGTACTTC.

This clone was detected once. V usage is TRBV25-1 and J usage is TRBJ1-1; D unclear. This CDR3 spans 12 amino acids. The germline V gene has CDR1 MGHDK and CDR2 SYGVNS. V dropped 1 base and J dropped 5 bases, with 5 bases sitting between them. For the CDR3, the DNA is TGTGCCAGCAGTGAATGGGGTACTGAAGCTTTCTTT. This encodes CASSEWGTEAFF.

This clone was detected once. The J gene is TRBJ2-7, the V gene TRBV5-1, with TRBD1 matching over 7 bases. CDR1 and CDR2 from the germline V gene are SGHRS and YFSETQ. Trimming removed 1 base from V and 6 bases from J; junction bases left unmatched: 7. This CDR3 comprises 14 residues. This CDR3 is CASSLLDRESEQYF. The CDR3 DNA reads TGCGCCAGCAGCTTGTTAGACAGGGAATCCGAGCAGTACTTC.

This clone appeared a few times. V and J are TRBV11-2 and TRBJ1-2; weak D call: TRBD1 (6 bases). This CDR3 is built from 15 residues. Germline loops: CDR1 SGHAT, CDR2 FQNNGV. Trimming cost V 1 base and J 2 bases, with 11 bases left between them. For the CDR3, the DNA is TGTGCCAGCAGCTTAGGGATCGGACAGAACTATGGCTACACCTTC. Translating gives CASSLGIGQNYGYTF.

The chain couples TRBV9 to TRBJ2-5, with 7 bases fitting TRBD1. The CDR3 runs to 15 residues. After removal of 1 base from V and 0 bases from J, the junction contained 3 bases not matched to a gene. Germline loops: CDR1 SGDLS, CDR2 YYNGEE. The CDR3 region is CASSVTGTDQETQYF. The CDR3 DNA reads TGTGCCAGCAGCGTAACCGGGACAGACCAAGAGACCCAGTACTTC. The entire variable domain, with the rest obtained from reference TRBV9 and TRBJ2-5, is as follows: DSGVTQTPKHLITATGQRVTLRCSPRSGDLSVYWYQQSLDQGLQFLIQYYNGEERAKGNILERFSAQQFPDLHSELNLSSLELGDSALYFCASSVTGTDQETQYFGPGTRLLVL.

The chain employs TRBV7-2 and TRBJ2-7; 8 nucleotides agree with TRBD1. After removal of 2 bases from V and 5 bases from J, the junction contained 5 bases not matched to a gene. The CDR3 contains 14 residues. The germline V gene encodes CDR1 SGHTA and CDR2 FQGNSA. DNA for the CDR3: TGTGCCAGCAGCTTATTGGACAGGGTACACGAGCAGTACTTC. It yields the protein CASSLLDRVHEQYF. Full variable domain (rest looked up from reference TRBV7-2 and TRBJ2-7): GAGVSQSPSNKVTEKGKDVELRCDPISGHTALYWYRQSLGQGLEFLIYFQGNSAPDKSGLPSDRFSAERTGGSVSTLTIQRTQQEDSAVYLCASSLLDRVHEQYFGPGTRLTVT.